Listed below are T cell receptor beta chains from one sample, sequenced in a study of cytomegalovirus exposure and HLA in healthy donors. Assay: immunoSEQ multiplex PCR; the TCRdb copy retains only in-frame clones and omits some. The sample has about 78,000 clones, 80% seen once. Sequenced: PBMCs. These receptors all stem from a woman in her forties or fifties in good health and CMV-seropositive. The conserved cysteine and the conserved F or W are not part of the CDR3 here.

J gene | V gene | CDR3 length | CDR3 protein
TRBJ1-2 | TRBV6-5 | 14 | ASSYSGDSGYYGYT
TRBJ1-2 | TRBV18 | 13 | ASFGQGATNYGYT
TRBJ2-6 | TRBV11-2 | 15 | ASSPETGLTGANVLT
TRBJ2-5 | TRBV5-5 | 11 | ASSLPVQETQY
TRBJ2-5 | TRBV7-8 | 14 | ASSLAVAGWVRTQY
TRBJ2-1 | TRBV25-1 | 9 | ASRLVNEQF
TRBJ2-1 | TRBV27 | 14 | ASRVRSGGTYNEQF
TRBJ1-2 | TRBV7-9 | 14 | ASSLDRGLDNYGYT
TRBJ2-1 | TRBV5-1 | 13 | ASSPSAGGGGEQF
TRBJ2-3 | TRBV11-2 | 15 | ASSLTSGGRRTDTQY
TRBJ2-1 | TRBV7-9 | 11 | ASRGTGVDEQF
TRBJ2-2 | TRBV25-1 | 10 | ASSRLAGELF
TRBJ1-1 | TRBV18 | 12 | ASSPPSGRTEAF